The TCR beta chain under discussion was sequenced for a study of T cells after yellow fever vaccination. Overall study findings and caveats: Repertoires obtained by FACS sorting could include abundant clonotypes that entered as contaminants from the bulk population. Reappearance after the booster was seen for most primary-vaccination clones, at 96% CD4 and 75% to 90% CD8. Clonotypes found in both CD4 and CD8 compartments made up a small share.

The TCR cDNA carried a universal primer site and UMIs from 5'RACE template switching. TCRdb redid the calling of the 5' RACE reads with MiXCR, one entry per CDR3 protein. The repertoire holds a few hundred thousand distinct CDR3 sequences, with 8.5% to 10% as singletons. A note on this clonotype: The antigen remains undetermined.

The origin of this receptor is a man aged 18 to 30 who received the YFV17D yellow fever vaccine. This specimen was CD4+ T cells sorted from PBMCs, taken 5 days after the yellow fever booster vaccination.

CDR3: CASRTGGRNQPQHF. The CDR3 coding sequence is TGTGCCAGCAGGACAGGGGGCCGCAATCAGCCCCAGCATTTT. The V and J genes are TRBV6-5 and TRBJ1-5, with 10 bases identical to TRBD1. Germline CDR1 MNHEY, CDR2 SVGAGI. V shed 6 bases, J shed 2 bases, and the junction held 1 base outside the gene matches. The CDR3 contains 14 residues.